The clone carrying this T cell receptor beta chain has ten or more counts. The data stem from a study of identical twins. In germline, CDR1 is SNHLY, CDR2 FYNNEI. This CDR3 contains 14 residues. V lost 2 bases and J 0 bases, leaving 8 bases between the germline ends. In TCRdb, the 5' RACE reads were re-called with MiXCR into one record per CDR3 protein. This table has some 240,000 distinct CDR3 sequences, about 10% appearing once. The source of this sequence is a man aged 50 to 60 in good health. The chain has TRBV2 and TRBJ2-7; D tentatively reads TRBD1 or TRBD2 (5 bases each). Sequenced input: memory T cells sorted from blood. CDR3 in amino acids: CASSEPGSSYEQYF. The CDR3 nucleotides read TGTGCCAGCAGTGAACCAGGGAGCTCCTACGAGCAGTACTTC.